The source of this TCR beta chain is a study of cytomegalovirus exposure and HLA in healthy donors. Regarding this clone: What it binds is unknown.

60 Vbeta and 13 Jbeta primers were used in PCR. Profiled with immunoSEQ multiplex PCR; TCRdb holds only in-frame clones, not every one. The top ten clones hold approximately 4.2% of a sample with 80,000 to 130,000 clones, 79% of them seen once. Per the germline V gene, CDR1 is SEHNR and CDR2 is FQNEAQ (reference sequence). This CDR3 comprises 15 residues. With V trimmed by 5 bases and J by 5 bases, 6 bases remained unmatched. Findings of the study overall: TCR beta chain V- and J-gene trimming was linked, in a later analysis, to a missense variant in DCLRE1C.

This sequence originates from a female donor in good health and CMV-seropositive. The V gene is TRBV7-9, the J gene TRBJ2-3; 11 bases are shared with TRBD2. The source material was PBMCs. CDR3 residues: CASSPQLAGVDTQYF. DNA of the CDR3: TGTGCCAGCAGCCCTCAACTAGCGGGGGTAGATACGCAGTATTTT.